This TCR beta chain came from a study of T-cell reconstitution after alpha-beta-depleted transplantation in children. This clonotype was observed at least ten times. Its matching antigen is unknown. V was pared by 1 base and J by 5 bases, with 7 bases of the junction left unmatched. CDR1 is SGHRS, CDR2 YFSETQ, per germline. The CDR3 runs 16 residues. Preparing the TCRbeta library involved the use of unique molecular identifiers. TCRdb re-analysed the PCR reads in MiXCR, keeping a single row per CDR3 protein. This repertoire shows 200,000 to 300,000 distinct CDR3 sequences, under 9.5% found once; its top ten account for 6.3%. Study outcomes and limitations: Where alpha-beta T cells came from about two months after transplant was reportedly several hundred expanded graft clones. Several patients had high TCRbeta diversity at day 60; it came from surviving recipient T cells and thymic progenitors.

V usage is TRBV5-1 and J usage is TRBJ2-7; TRBD1 aligns across 12 bases. This specimen consisted of PBMCs, mostly from graft donor cells, obtained 180 days after TCRalphabeta/CD19-depleted stem cell transplant. This TCR was recovered from a male patient under 18 who had a stem cell transplant for acute lymphoblastic leukemia, so the T cells may come from the graft donor. CDR3: CASSLMGQGAVNEQYF. The DNA for the CDR3 is TGCGCCAGCAGCTTGATGGGACAGGGGGCGGTCAACGAGCAGTACTTC.